This is a list of T cell receptor beta chains from one sample in a study of T cells in Graves' hyperthyroidism and ophthalmopathy. TCRdb called the multiplex PCR reads again in MiXCR, with one record for every CDR3 protein. The sample consists of around 480,000 distinct CDR3 sequences, about 15% of them appearing once. The sequenced sample was blood. These receptors all stem from a woman under 30 with Graves' hyperthyroidism. Each CDR3 is given with its conserved first and last residue. Fields, in order: V gene, clone size, J gene, CDR3 length, D gene, CDR3 protein, CDR3 DNA. The D gene is left open where the match is weak. Clone sizes are shown as how often the clone was seen (once, few, many) or a class if it is expanded.

TRBV7-2	many	TRBJ2-4	17	.	CASSPVTTRLAKNIQYF	TGTGCCAGCAGCCCTGTCACCACTAGATTAGCCAAAAACATTCAGTACTTC
TRBV5-6	many	TRBJ2-1	17	TRBD2	CASSPPPGLVALNEQFF	TGTGCCAGCAGCCCGCCCCCGGGACTAGTGGCGTTGAATGAGCAGTTCTTC
TRBV6-5	many	TRBJ1-4	14	TRBD1	CASSLGGMDEKLFF	TGTGCCAGCAGTTTAGGGGGCATGGATGAAAAACTGTTTTTT
TRBV7-9	few	TRBJ2-1	14	.	CASTPRGYYNEQFF	TGTGCCAGCACCCCTAGGGGCTACTACAATGAGCAGTTCTTC
TRBV7-8	many	TRBJ2-3	15	TRBD2	CASSLAGGAIDTQYF	TGTGCCAGCAGCTTAGCGGGAGGGGCAATAGATACGCAGTATTTT
TRBV2	many	TRBJ1-2	15	.	CASSEQVRGDYGYTF	TGTGCCAGCAGTGAACAGGTCCGAGGGGACTATGGCTACACCTTC
TRBV5-1	many	TRBJ2-5	17	.	CASSLPGSGGGKETQYF	TGCGCCAGCAGCCTCCCTGGGAGCGGAGGGGGGAAAGAGACCCAGTACTTC
TRBV30	many	TRBJ1-5	14	TRBD1	CAWTGQGHNQPQHF	TGTGCCTGGACAGGACAGGGCCACAATCAGCCCCAGCATTTT
TRBV13	many	TRBJ2-5	12	.	CASSQDPETQYF	TGTGCCAGCAGTCAAGACCCAGAGACCCAGTACTTC
TRBV2	many	TRBJ2-3	12	TRBD1	CASTADTGGQYF	TGTGCCAGCACGGCGGATACAGGGGGGCAGTATTTT
TRBV28	many	TRBJ2-4	14	.	CASSLGTLKNIQYF	TGTGCCAGCAGTTTGGGGACGTTGAAAAACATTCAGTACTTC
TRBV13	many	TRBJ1-1	14	.	CASSIMTGRKGAFF	TGTGCCAGCAGTATAATGACAGGTCGAAAGGGGGCTTTCTTT
TRBV11-2	many	TRBJ2-3	14	.	CASSDLGLTDTQYF	TGTGCCAGCAGCGACTTGGGCCTCACAGATACGCAGTATTTT
TRBV24-1	many	TRBJ2-1	15	TRBD1	CATSGQGAIHNEQFF	TGTGCCACCAGCGGACAGGGGGCCATCCACAATGAGCAGTTCTTC
TRBV3-1	few	TRBJ1-1	14	.	CASSQVRGLTEAFF	TGTGCCAGCAGCCAAGTTCGGGGGTTGACTGAAGCTTTCTTT
TRBV12-3/TRBV12-4	many	TRBJ2-2	13	.	CASRGRGYGELFF	TGTGCCAGCAGAGGCAGGGGTTACGGGGAGCTGTTTTTT
TRBV5-1	few	TRBJ2-7	17	.	CASSFGGGRDPSYEQYF	TGCGCCAGCAGCTTTGGGGGCGGCCGGGACCCCTCCTACGAGCAGTACTTC
TRBV2	many	TRBJ1-2	12	.	CASSEGGYGYTF	TGTGCCAGCAGTGAAGGGGGCTATGGCTACACCTTC
TRBV11-2	many	TRBJ1-1	15	.	CASSLDGTAWTEAFF	TGTGCCAGCAGCTTAGACGGCACGGCGTGGACTGAAGCTTTCTTT